This is a list of T cell receptor beta chains from one sample in a study. Each CDR3 protein is one row after TCRdb ran MiXCR on the RT-PCR reads. The sample shows about 680,000 distinct CDR3 sequences, about 14% of them seen only once. Sequencing was done on a sample of memory CD4+ T cells from blood. All receptors derive from a female donor in good health, serving as a healthy control. Both conserved end residues are part of each CDR3. Fields, in order: D gene, clone size, J gene, V gene, CDR3 DNA, CDR3 protein. D genes are given only for firm matches. The size entry is marked missing in some rows and otherwise reads once, few, many or a size class.

TRBD1	NA	TRBJ2-6	TRBV25-1	TGTGCCAGAAAGTGGGGACAGGGGGCTTCTGGGGCCAACGTCCTGACTTTC	CARKWGQGASGANVLTF
NA	NA	TRBJ2-3	TRBV15	TGTGCCACCGACCGGGGACACTTTGGGTCCACAGATACGCAGTATTTT	CATDRGHFGSTDTQYF
TRBD1	few	TRBJ2-3	TRBV5-1	TGCGCCAGCACCACGGGACAGGGCACAGATACGCAGTATTTT	CASTTGQGTDTQYF
NA	many	TRBJ2-1	TRBV29-1	TGCAGCGCCGCGAGGGACATTTACAATGAGCAGTTCTTC	CSAARDIYNEQFF
NA	NA	TRBJ1-2	TRBV20-1	TGCAGTGCTAGTAAAACAGGGAACGGCTACACCTTC	CSASKTGNGYTF
NA	few	TRBJ1-1	TRBV6-5	TGTGCCAGCTCTGCTCACCTTACAGGGGAAGCTTTCTTT	CASSAHLTGEAFF
TRBD1	NA	TRBJ2-1	TRBV24-1	TGTGCCACCAGTGATCCCGGACAGGGGCAGTACAATGAGCAGTTCTTC	CATSDPGQGQYNEQFF
NA	NA	TRBJ2-7	TRBV20-1	TGCAGTGCTAGAGAGGGGGACTCGATCTACGAGCAGTACTTC	CSAREGDSIYEQYF
TRBD1	few	TRBJ2-3	TRBV10-3	TGTGCCATCAGTGTAGTTTCGGGACAGGGCCCAGATACGCAGTATTTT	CAISVVSGQGPDTQYF
NA	NA	TRBJ1-4	TRBV6-1	TGTGCCAGCAGTGACCAGCTAATTAATGAAAAACTGTTTTTT	CASSDQLINEKLFF
NA	many	TRBJ2-3	TRBV24-1	TGTGCCACCAGTGATTTCGAGGGCAAGGCGACGCAGTATTTT	CATSDFEGKATQYF
NA	NA	TRBJ1-2	TRBV3-1	TGTGCCAGCAGCCAAGGGGGGGCAGGGACGTATGGCTACACCTTC	CASSQGGAGTYGYTF
TRBD1	NA	TRBJ2-6	TRBV15	TGTGCCACCAGCAGGGAGAGGACAGGGACTGCTGGGGCCAACGTCCTGACTTTC	CATSRERTGTAGANVLTF
NA	NA	TRBJ1-1	TRBV6-5	TGTGCCAGCAGTTTCCGGGGAATGGAAACTGAAGCTTTCTTT	CASSFRGMETEAFF
TRBD2	many	TRBJ2-2	TRBV6-4	TGTGCCAGCAGTGAATTTGCGGGAGTAACCGGGGAGCTGTTTTTT	CASSEFAGVTGELFF
NA	NA	TRBJ2-4	TRBV21-1	TGTGCCAGCAGCCTGGAATCCGGGACTAGCGGAATAGGGGGCGGGGACATTCAGTACTTC	CASSLESGTSGIGGGDIQYF
NA	NA	TRBJ2-7	TRBV28	TGTGCCAGCAGTCCTGGACCCAGCGAAGCCTCCTACGAGCAGTACTTC	CASSPGPSEASYEQYF
NA	many	TRBJ2-1	TRBV20-1	TGCAGTTCTCTGGGACCCAATGAGCAGTTCTTC	CSSLGPNEQFF
TRBD1	NA	TRBJ2-7	TRBV24-1	TGTGCCACCATGGGGACAGGGGAAGGAGAGCAGTACTTC	CATMGTGEGEQYF
NA	NA	TRBJ1-2	TRBV27	TGTGCCAGCAGCCGTCGGGCCGACTATGGCTACACCTTC	CASSRRADYGYTF
NA	NA	TRBJ2-2	TRBV12-3/TRBV12-4	TGTGCCAGCACCTTAGGGGGGTCAAGCGGCGGGGAGCTGTTTTTT	CASTLGGSSGGELFF
NA	few	TRBJ1-5	TRBV27	TGTGCCAGCAGCATCATCGAAAATCAGCCCCAGCATTTT	CASSIIENQPQHF
TRBD2	NA	TRBJ2-2	TRBV11-2	TGTGCCAGCAGCTTAGATCGATCGGGAGGAATGACCGGGGAGCTGTTTTTT	CASSLDRSGGMTGELFF
NA	NA	TRBJ2-7	TRBV20-1	TGCAGTGCTAGAGATCCCCGGGCCTTTGTTTCCGAGCAGTACTTC	CSARDPRAFVSEQYF
NA	few	TRBJ2-2	TRBV5-1	TGCGCCAGCTCGCAAGTAGGGAACACCGGGGAGCTGTTTTTT	CASSQVGNTGELFF
TRBD1	once	TRBJ1-6	TRBV20-1	TGCAGTGCCACCGGGACAGGGGGCTTTAATTCACCCCTTTACTTT	CSATGTGGFNSPLYF
NA	NA	TRBJ2-1	TRBV18	TGTGCCAGCTCACCAGGCAACAATGAGCAGTTCTTC	CASSPGNNEQFF
TRBD2	NA	TRBJ2-7	TRBV7-2	TGTGCCAGCAGCTTATCCCCTTCACTAGCGGGAGAAAACCAGCAGTACTTC	CASSLSPSLAGENQQYF
TRBD1	few	TRBJ1-5	TRBV7-2	TGTGCCAGCAGCCCTGACAGGGATTGGTATCAGCCCCAGCATTTT	CASSPDRDWYQPQHF
TRBD2	NA	TRBJ2-3	TRBV6-1	TGTGCCAGCGGGGGACTAGCGGGAGGGCCCGATACGCAGTATTTT	CASGGLAGGPDTQYF
NA	few	TRBJ2-1	TRBV10-3	TGTGCCATCAGTGGAAGGGCAGGTTCCTACAATGAGCAGTTCTTC	CAISGRAGSYNEQFF
NA	NA	TRBJ1-2	TRBV3-1	TGTGCCAGCGCCGATTGGGCCTCGGTGAGCTACACCTTC	CASADWASVSYTF
TRBD2	NA	TRBJ2-7	TRBV20-1	TGCAGTGCCGGACCAGCGGGAGGTGATGATTACGAGCAGTACTTC	CSAGPAGGDDYEQYF
NA	NA	TRBJ2-6	TRBV6-2/TRBV6-3	TGTGCCAGCAGTCTGGACAGCGCGGGGGCCAACGTCCTGACTTTC	CASSLDSAGANVLTF
TRBD2	few	TRBJ2-5	TRBV6-1	TGTGCCAGCAGTGGATTCATAGCGGGAAACCAAGAGACCCAGTACTTC	CASSGFIAGNQETQYF
NA	NA	TRBJ2-7	TRBV5-1	TGCGCCAGCAGCTTGGAAGGGAAGCAGTACTTC	CASSLEGKQYF
NA	many	TRBJ1-5	TRBV4-1	TGCGCCAGCAGCCAAGATAGGCAGGGCCCCCAGCATTTT	CASSQDRQGPQHF
NA	NA	TRBJ2-3	TRBV25-1	TGTGCCAGCAGTGAAAACGCAGATACGCAGTATTTT	CASSENADTQYF
NA	NA	TRBJ1-4	TRBV5-1	TGCGCCAGCAGCTTGTCCCAGAATGAAAAACTGTTTTTT	CASSLSQNEKLFF
TRBD1	NA	TRBJ1-6	TRBV28	TGTGCCAGCAATCCGACAGGGATCTCACCCCTCCACTTT	CASNPTGISPLHF
TRBD1	many	TRBJ1-1	TRBV10-3	TGTGCCATCAGCAGACAGGGGTCTTCTGAAGCTTTCTTT	CAISRQGSSEAFF
NA	few	TRBJ2-7	TRBV12-3/TRBV12-4	NA	CASSSSGTGRQYF
NA	few	TRBJ1-1	TRBV6-2/TRBV6-3	TGTGCCAGCAGATGGGAGGGCCCTGAAGCTTTCTTT	CASRWEGPEAFF
TRBD2	NA	TRBJ2-7	TRBV20-1	TGCAGTGCCCCCTCTGTACGACGTCGTAGCGGGAGCGACGAGCAGTACTTC	CSAPSVRRRSGSDEQYF
NA	NA	TRBJ1-6	TRBV28	TGTGCCAGCAGACTTGAATGGAGGACTAATTCACCCCTCCACTTT	CASRLEWRTNSPLHF
NA	few	TRBJ2-7	TRBV7-8	TGTGCCAGCAGCTTAGGTGGGGGGACCGACCCCTACGAGCAGTACTTC	CASSLGGGTDPYEQYF
TRBD1	NA	TRBJ2-7	TRBV19	TGTGCCAGTAGTAGTGCCGGACAGGGAGGATACAACGAGCAGTACTTC	CASSSAGQGGYNEQYF
NA	NA	TRBJ1-2	TRBV5-1	TGCGCCAGCAGCCCCTGGTTCGGGGCGAACTATGGCTACACCTTC	CASSPWFGANYGYTF
NA	few	TRBJ1-2	TRBV25-1	TGTGCCAGCAGTGACGGGGCCAGGTCTAACTATGGCTACACCTTC	CASSDGARSNYGYTF
TRBD1	few	TRBJ2-2	TRBV10-3	TGTGCCATCAGCTTGGGACAGGGTGACACCGGGGAGCTGTTTTTT	CAISLGQGDTGELFF
TRBD2	many	TRBJ2-3	TRBV10-3	TGTGCCATCAGTGAGTCGATGGGGACTAGCGGGAGCTCTGATACGCAGTATTTT	CAISESMGTSGSSDTQYF
NA	NA	TRBJ2-3	TRBV5-1	TGCGCCAGCAGCTTGGCCGGGCCCCGCACAGATACGCAGTATTTT	CASSLAGPRTDTQYF
NA	many	TRBJ2-2	TRBV29-1	TGCAGCGCCCTCTGGGGGGGCGCCGACACCGGGGAGCTGTTTTTT	CSALWGGADTGELFF
TRBD2	many	TRBJ2-7	TRBV4-3	TGCGCCAGCAGCCAAGGACTTATAACTAGCGGGAGTGTCTACGAGCAGTACTTC	CASSQGLITSGSVYEQYF
TRBD1	many	TRBJ1-2	TRBV4-1	TGCGCCAGCAGCCAAGCCGGGACAGAAAACTATGGCTACACCTTC	CASSQAGTENYGYTF
NA	many	TRBJ2-1	TRBV7-2	TGTGCCAGCAGCTTAGAGGGAACCAAGCAGTTCTTC	CASSLEGTKQFF